The clone carrying this TCR beta chain showed up just a few times. The antigen remains unidentified. This CDR3 comprises 16 residues. The V and J ends lost 6 bases and 9 bases, in that order; junction bases with no gene match: 19. The germline gives CDR1 MNHEY, CDR2 SVGAGI. Sample-barcoded 5' priming and a J-beta primer mix drove a second PCR of roughly 6 to 12 cycles. TCRdb re-analysed the 5' RACE reads in MiXCR, keeping a single row per CDR3 protein. Among around 2 million distinct CDR3 sequences listed, approximately 40% were seen once. Every donor contributed 8 to 10 milliliters of peripheral blood by blood draw. The data were obtained in a study of blood T cells in healthy people across ages. General study findings and limits: Naive CD4+ cell counts and diversity both ran higher in long-lived than in aged donors.

The sequence was collected from a human donor in good health. V usage is TRBV6-5 and J usage is TRBJ2-5, with 7 bases aligning to TRBD2. Sequenced: blood. This CDR3 is CASSPTHLAASWAQYF. For the CDR3, the DNA is TGTGCCAGCAGCCCGACGCATCTAGCGGCTAGTTGGGCCCAGTACTTC.